The 25 T cell receptor beta chains reported below all come from one sample, sequenced in a study of cytomegalovirus exposure and HLA in healthy donors. 13 Jbeta primers and 60 Vbeta primers were used for the PCR. Generated by immunoSEQ multiplex PCR, the TCRdb table keeps only in-frame clones and is missing some. The sample gives approximately 300,000 clones, about four fifths of which show up once; about 0.3% is in the top ten. Material: PBMCs. Receptors originate from a girl aged 2-10 years in good health and CMV-seronegative.

This chain joins TRBV9 and TRBJ2-5, with 7 positions matching TRBD2. Losses at the gene ends were 1 base for V and 2 bases for J; bases not matched to a gene: 5. Germline CDR1 is SGDLS and CDR2 is YYNGEE. The CDR3 runs 15 residues. The CDR3 here is CASSVRAGVQETQYF. The CDR3, as DNA: TGTGCCAGCAGCGTACGCGCGGGAGTGCAAGAGACCCAGTACTTC.

This chain connects TRBV5-1 to TRBJ2-5; TRBD1 matches at 8 bases. Germline values: CDR1 SGHRS, CDR2 YFSETQ. J was trimmed by 1 base and V by 3 bases; bases with no gene match: 8. CDR3 length: 16 residues. Here the CDR3 reads CASSSQGARAQETQYF. CDR3 in DNA: TGCGCCAGCAGCTCTCAGGGGGCCAGGGCCCAAGAGACCCAGTACTTC.

There are a few counts of this clone. The chain combines TRBV7-9 with TRBJ1-2, with 7 nucleotides matching TRBD1. The CDR3 runs to 14 residues. V dropped 3 bases and J dropped 4; count of bases not matched to a gene: 5. Germline lookup yields CDR1 SEHNR and CDR2 FQNEAQ (reference sequence). This chain's CDR3 is CASSLTGLGYGYTF. For the CDR3, the DNA is TGTGCCAGCAGCTTGACAGGGCTCGGCTATGGCTACACCTTC.

This chain uses TRBV6-5 with TRBJ1-1, with D maybe TRBD1 (6 bases). The CDR3 loop spans 12 amino acids. With 6 bases removed from V and 11 bases from J, the gap between germline ends came to 16 bases. Germline V CDR1 and CDR2: MNHEY, SVGAGI. The CDR3 spells CASRNSAGAAFF. As DNA, the CDR3 is TGTGCCAGCAGAAACTCTGCAGGGGCCGCTTTCTTT.

The rearrangement uses TRBV30 and TRBJ2-5; tentatively, D is TRBD2 (5 bases). CDR1 is GTSNPN, CDR2 SVGIG, per germline (reference sequence). This CDR3 has 14 residues. Trimming shortened V by 5 bases and J by 1 base, and 14 bases separated the two germline ends. CDR3: CAWEAGGLQETQYF. The DNA of the CDR3 is TGTGCCTGGGAGGCCGGAGGCCTCCAAGAGACCCAGTACTTC. The full variable domain, completed using reference TRBV30 and TRBJ2-5, is SQTIHQWPATLVQPVGSPLSLECTVEGTSNPNLYWYRQAAGRGLQLLFYSVGIGQISSEVPQNLSASRPQDRQFILSSKKLLLSDSGFYLCAWEAGGLQETQYFGPGTRLLVL.

This sequence joins TRBV7-9 and TRBJ1-1; D not certain. There are 15 residues in the CDR3. Germline V gene data show CDR1 as SEHNR and CDR2 as FQNEAQ (reference sequence). V was shortened by 1 base and J by 1 base, with 10 bases between the two germline ends. The CDR3 DNA reads TGTGCCAGCAGCTTAGGGCGGCTCCCGAACACTGAAGCTTTCTTT. Its translation is CASSLGRLPNTEAFF.

The gene calls are TRBV10-3 and TRBJ1-5; 10 bases are a match to TRBD1. J was trimmed by 6 bases and V by 6 bases; bases with no gene match: 5. The CDR3 consists of 14 residues. CDR1 and CDR2 from the germline V gene are ENHRY and SYGVKD. CDR3 sequence (DNA): TGTGCCATCAGCCGACAGGGGGCTCGTCAGCCCCAGCATTTT. Amino acid sequence: CAISRQGARQPQHF.

The chain carries TRBV28 and TRBJ1-4; 12 bases match TRBD1. CDR1 and CDR2 (germline): MDHEN, SYDVKM. This CDR3 contains 17 residues. The V and J ends lost 5 bases and 4 bases, in that order; junction bases with no gene match: 8. This CDR3 reads CASSGTGGAFINEKLFF. Written as DNA, the CDR3 is TGTGCCAGCAGTGGGACAGGGGGCGCTTTTATTAATGAAAAACTGTTTTTT.

This chain links TRBV10-3 with TRBJ1-4; 12 nucleotides line up with TRBD1. CDR1 and CDR2 from the germline V gene are ENHRY and SYGVKD. V lost 7 bases and J lost 7; bases outside the gene matches: 10. The CDR3 consists of 16 residues. The CDR3 is CAIKAGTGGRSEKLFF. The DNA of the CDR3 is TGTGCCATCAAAGCCGGGACAGGGGGCCGGAGTGAAAAACTGTTTTTT.

This rearrangement joins TRBV18 to TRBJ2-6; D possibly corresponds to TRBD1 (5 bases). CDR1 is KGHSH, CDR2 LQKENI, per germline. This CDR3 spans 19 amino acids. V lost 4 bases and J lost 0, with 19 bases in between. The CDR3 loop is CASSHLPSTEHSGANVLTF. CDR3 DNA: TGTGCCAGCTCACATTTACCGTCGACAGAACACTCTGGGGCCAACGTCCTGACTTTC.

This chain connects TRBV14 to TRBJ2-5; TRBD1 agrees at 8 bases. The V segment lost 6 bases and the J segment 1 base; nucleotides outside the gene matches: 10. CDR1 and CDR2 from the germline V gene are SGHDN and FVKESK. CDR3 length: 16 residues. In DNA form, the CDR3 reads TGTGCCAGCAGTCCTACCCCGGGACAGGCCCAAGAGACCCAGTACTTC. Amino acids: CASSPTPGQAQETQYF.

This clone turned up a few times. V gene TRBV4-2 combines with J gene TRBJ2-3; 12 nucleotides line up with TRBD2. The CDR3 is 15 amino acids. V lost 4 bases to trimming and J lost 6 bases; unmatched junction nucleotides: 5. In germline, CDR1 is LGHNA, CDR2 YNFKEQ. The CDR3 DNA is TGTGCCAGCAGCCGCCGACTAGCGGGGGATGATACGCAGTATTTT. Translated: CASSRRLAGDDTQYF.

The chain uses TRBV5-6 and TRBJ2-7, with D uncertain. Trimming shortened V by 1 base and J by 3 bases, and 5 bases separated the two germline ends. The CDR3 has 12 amino acids. Germline-derived CDR1 and CDR2 are SGHDT and YYEEEE. The CDR3 DNA reads as TGTGCCAGCAGCTTGTCGGGCTACGAGCAGTACTTC. Its translation is CASSLSGYEQYF.

Comment on this clone: At one boundary the junction diverges from the germline segment, which might be a read error. The rearrangement links TRBV28 to TRBJ1-2; D is unresolved. Germline CDR1 reads MDHEN; CDR2 reads SYDVKM. This CDR3 has 14 amino acids. CDR3 sequence (DNA): TGTGCCACCAGTGGGCCCAGGTACAACTATGGCTACACCTTC. Its protein product is CATSGPRYNYGYTF.

Worth noting for this clone: The identical CDR3 is also encoded by other nucleotide sequences in the sample. This chain uses TRBV2 with TRBJ2-5; 7 positions agree with TRBD1. J lost 2 bases, V lost 1 base, and 4 bases had no gene match. The CDR3 is made up of 15 amino acids. Germline V CDR1 and CDR2: SNHLY, FYNNEI. CDR3 coding DNA: TGTGCCAGCAGTGAAGGACAGGGCCCTCAAGAGACCCAGTACTTC. This encodes CASSEGQGPQETQYF.

CDR3 sequence: CASSPRTSNTEAFF. Written as DNA, the CDR3 is TGTGCCAGCAGCCCCCGGACATCGAACACTGAAGCTTTCTTT. V gene TRBV9 combines with J gene TRBJ1-1; D perhaps matches TRBD1 (5 bases). Germline CDR1 and CDR2: SGDLS and YYNGEE. V was cut by 4 bases and J by 1 base, with 11 bases left in between. CDR3 length: 14 residues.

This clone was detected only a few times. The chain couples TRBV15 to TRBJ2-6; 9 nucleotides align to TRBD1. V shed 3 bases and J 0 bases; nucleotides not matched to a gene: 6. Germline lookup yields CDR1 LNHNV and CDR2 YYDKDF (reference sequence). This CDR3 is 18 amino acids long. The CDR3 reads CATSSGTGLNSGANVLTF. As DNA, the CDR3 is TGTGCCACCAGCAGCGGGACAGGGTTAAACTCTGGGGCCAACGTCCTGACTTTC.

The table lists this clone with a few counts. The gene calls are TRBV10-3 and TRBJ1-3; the match to TRBD1 covers 7 bases. The CDR3 length is 16 residues. In germline, CDR1 is ENHRY, CDR2 SYGVKD. With V trimmed by 4 bases and J by 3 bases, 9 bases remained unmatched. Written as DNA, the CDR3 is TGTGCCATCAGTGCCGACGGGACAGCGTATGGAAACACCATATATTTT. The encoded protein is CAISADGTAYGNTIYF.

Written as DNA, the CDR3 is TGTGCCAGCAGCAGACGGGGGGCAGGGTGGAACACTGAAGCTTTCTTT. It encodes CASSRRGAGWNTEAFF. J is TRBJ1-1 and V is TRBV5-4, with D possibly matching TRBD1 (6 bases). Germline values: CDR1 SGHNT, CDR2 YYREEE (reference sequence). V dropped 4 bases and J dropped 1 base, with 17 bases sitting between them. This CDR3 contains 16 residues.

This clone was recorded a few times. This chain connects TRBV4-1 to TRBJ1-1; perhaps TRBD1 as D (6 bases). Germline assignment: CDR1 MGHRA and CDR2 YSYEKL. V was clipped by 1 base and J by 7 bases, with 13 bases between them. The CDR3 is 14 residues long. CDR3 nucleotide sequence: TGCGCCAGCAGCCAAGCCACAGGGTCCAATGAAGCTTTCTTT. This translates into CASSQATGSNEAFF.

V gene TRBV13 combines with J gene TRBJ1-4, with 7 nucleotides matching TRBD1. Germline CDR1 PRHDT, CDR2 FYEKMQ (reference sequence). The ends lost 3 bases at V and 3 bases at J; junction bases unmatched: 4. CDR3 length: 15 amino acids. The CDR3 region is CASSLRDRANEKLFF. CDR3 in DNA: TGTGCCAGCAGCTTGCGGGACAGAGCTAATGAAAAACTGTTTTTT.

This clone was seen more than once but under ten times. The chain couples TRBV2 to TRBJ2-3, with 10 nucleotides matching TRBD1. This CDR3 contains 16 residues. V dropped 3 bases and J dropped 1; count of bases not matched to a gene: 4. Germline lookup yields CDR1 SNHLY and CDR2 FYNNEI. The CDR3 DNA reads TGTGCCAGCAGTGACCCCGGGACAGGGGGCACAGATACGCAGTATTTT. It is translated as CASSDPGTGGTDTQYF.

The chain is built from TRBV6-6 and TRBJ2-1; D uncertain. Germline V gives CDR1 MNHNY, CDR2 SVGAGI (reference sequence). This CDR3 spans 14 amino acids. The V end lost 1 base, the J end lost 9 bases, and 13 bases lay between the germline ends. The CDR3 nucleotides are TGTGCCAGCAGTTACTTGGAAAAGTCGGGTGAGCAGTTCTTC. Translated: CASSYLEKSGEQFF.

The chain has TRBV7-2 and TRBJ2-5; D remains ambiguous. The J call may be faulty, since TRBJ2-7 better matches the DNA end. Looked up from germline, CDR1 is SGHTA and CDR2 is FQGNSA. CDR3 length equals 12 residues. In DNA form, the CDR3 reads TGTGCCAGCAGCGTTTACTCCTACGAGCAGTACTTC. This codes for CASSVYSYEQYF.

This chain links TRBV11-2 with TRBJ1-3, with 8 bases aligning to TRBD1. The CDR3 is 17 amino acids. The germline gives CDR1 SGHAT, CDR2 FQNNGV. V trimming: 5 bases; J trimming: 2 bases; junction bases outside the gene matches: 11. CDR3 coding DNA: TGTGCCAGCAGCCGGACAGGGATTAGAGGGCCTGGAAACACCATATATTTT. Translated, it gives CASSRTGIRGPGNTIYF.